Listed here are 23 T cell receptor beta chains from one sample, sequenced in a study of T-cell reconstitution after alpha-beta-depleted transplantation in children. Unique molecular identifiers were incorporated into the prepared TCRbeta library. MiXCR, applied by TCRdb to the PCR reads, yields one record per CDR3 protein. The sample has 700,000 to 950,000 distinct CDR3 sequences, 16% seen once. The input for sequencing was PBMCs, mostly from graft donor cells, taken 360 days after TCRalphabeta/CD19-depleted stem cell transplant. The receptors stem from a male patient under 18 who had a stem cell transplant for acute lymphoblastic leukemia, so the T cells may come from the graft donor.

This clonotype has more than one count but fewer than ten. V and J are TRBV12-3 or TRBV12-4 and TRBJ2-3, with 10 bases identical to TRBD2. V shed 0 bases and J 2 bases; nucleotides not matched to a gene: 11. CDR3 size: 19 residues. The CDR3 sequence is CASSLALGKLAGNTDTQYF. DNA of the CDR3: TGTGCCAGCAGTTTAGCGCTAGGGAAACTAGCGGGGAACACAGATACGCAGTATTTT.

The chain joins TRBV29-1 to TRBJ2-7, with TRBD2 as a possible D gene (5 bases). V was cut by 5 bases and J by 3 bases, with 14 bases left in between. This CDR3 spans 13 amino acids. CDR1 and CDR2 from the germline V gene are SQVTM and ANQGSEA. In DNA, the CDR3 is TGCAGCGTTCTAGCCTTTGGGATCTACGAGCAGTACTTC. Residues: CSVLAFGIYEQYF.

The table lists this clonotype with many counts. The chain is built from TRBV20-1 and TRBJ1-4; maybe TRBD1 (5 bases). V gave up 6 bases and J gave up 5 bases, with 13 bases separating them. The germline gives CDR1 DFQATT, CDR2 SNEGSKA (reference sequence). This CDR3 spans 13 amino acids. CDR3 coding DNA: TGCAGTGCCTCAGACAGTTTGAATGAAAAACTGTTTTTT. Translated: CSASDSLNEKLFF.

The rearrangement joins TRBV4-2 to TRBJ2-7; 10 bases are shared with TRBD1. With V trimmed by 1 base and J by 6 bases, 3 bases remained unmatched. The CDR3 extends over 14 amino acids. Looked up from germline, CDR1 is LGHNA and CDR2 is YNFKEQ. The DNA of the CDR3 is TGTGCCAGCAGCCAAGGTGACAGGGGGCTCGAGCAGTACTTC. It specifies CASSQGDRGLEQYF.

This clonotype was seen a few times. The V call is TRBV9, the J call TRBJ2-5; the D gene is possibly TRBD1 (5 bases). The germline V gene encodes CDR1 SGDLS and CDR2 YYNGEE. V lost 2 bases, J lost 2 bases, and 10 bases lay in between. The CDR3 spans 14 residues. The CDR3 protein is CASSVFDSQETQYF. In DNA form, the CDR3 reads TGTGCCAGCAGCGTTTTTGACAGTCAAGAGACCCAGTACTTC.

In its sample, this clonotype was seen a few times. The chain is built from TRBV29-1 and TRBJ2-7; 7 nucleotides agree with TRBD1. Germline assignment: CDR1 SQVTM and CDR2 ANQGSEA. Unmatched junction bases numbered 8, after V lost 6 bases and J lost 0 bases. The CDR3 spans 14 residues. CDR3 DNA sequence: TGCAGCGTCGCCGGGACAGCGAACTCCTACGAGCAGTACTTC. As protein: CSVAGTANSYEQYF.

This clonotype was found many times. J is TRBJ2-2 and V is TRBV20-1, with a possible D match to TRBD2 (6 bases). Trimming removed 7 bases from V and 3 bases from J, with 18 bases in between. This CDR3 region has 15 residues. The germline V gene has CDR1 DFQATT and CDR2 SNEGSKA (reference sequence). In DNA form, the CDR3 reads TGCAGTGATGTTGTAAGGCGGGGAGACACCGGGGAGCTGTTTTTT. The encoded protein is CSDVVRRGDTGELFF.

This chain connects TRBV29-1 to TRBJ2-1; D call uncertain. Deletions cut 7 bases from V and 12 bases from J, with 13 bases between. The CDR3 totals 10 residues. From germline, CDR1 is SQVTM and CDR2 ANQGSEA. This CDR3 reads CSAVVMGQFF. DNA of the CDR3: TGCAGCGCTGTTGTAATGGGGCAGTTCTTC.

This clonotype was detected only a few times. V gene TRBV29-1 combines with J gene TRBJ1-1; 9 bases are shared with TRBD1. The CDR3 spans 13 residues. The V segment lost 7 bases and the J segment 1 base; nucleotides outside the gene matches: 4. Germline-derived CDR1 and CDR2 are SQVTM and ANQGSEA. CDR3 residues: CSASDRGNTEAFF. CDR3 in DNA: TGCAGCGCCTCGGACAGGGGGAACACTGAAGCTTTCTTT. The full variable domain, rest sourced from reference TRBV29-1 and TRBJ1-1, is SAVISQKPSRDICQRGTSLTIQCQVDSQVTMMFWYRQQPGQSLTLIATANQGSEATYESGFVIDKFPISRPNLTFSTLTVSNMSPEDSSIYLCSASDRGNTEAFFGQGTRLTVV.

Only a few counts were recorded for this clonotype. The chain has TRBV5-1 and TRBJ1-1; D is uncertain. This CDR3 is 13 amino acids long. Germline V lookup: CDR1 SGHRS, CDR2 YFSETQ. V lost 2 bases and J lost 11, with 16 bases in between. This chain's CDR3 is CASSFGNSREAFF. The CDR3 coding sequence is TGCGCCAGCAGCTTCGGGAACTCAAGGGAGGCTTTCTTT.

V and J are TRBV5-1 and TRBJ2-1; D not certain. CDR3 length: 14 amino acids. V was trimmed by 2 bases and J by 4 bases, leaving 10 bases between them. Germline V gene lookup returns CDR1 SGHRS and CDR2 YFSETQ. CDR3 in amino acids: CASSFSVGYNEQFF. The CDR3 DNA reads TGCGCCAGCAGCTTTTCGGTCGGTTACAATGAGCAGTTCTTC.

The gene calls are TRBV7-2 and TRBJ1-1; 10 bases fit TRBD1. V gave up 5 bases and J gave up 5 bases; unmatched junction bases: 8. Germline CDR1 SGHTA, CDR2 FQGNSA. This CDR3 contains 15 residues. In nucleotides, the CDR3 is TGTGCCAGCAGCCCGACAGGGGGCTTAGTAACTGAAGCTTTCTTT. Translating gives CASSPTGGLVTEAFF. The variable domain in full, completed from reference TRBV7-2 and TRBJ1-1, reads GAGVSQSPSNKVTEKGKDVELRCDPISGHTALYWYRQSLGQGLEFLIYFQGNSAPDKSGLPSDRFSAERTGGSVSTLTIQRTQQEDSAVYLCASSPTGGLVTEAFFGQGTRLTVV.

This chain uses TRBV29-1 with TRBJ2-1; 11 bases match TRBD2. V shed 2 bases, J shed 15 bases, and the junction held 15 bases outside the gene matches. Germline-derived CDR1 and CDR2 are SQVTM and ANQGSEA. The CDR3 runs 15 residues. For the CDR3, the DNA is TGCAGCGTTGAAACCCGTACTAGCGGGAGACTGGGGACGTTCTTC. Protein: CSVETRTSGRLGTFF.

The gene calls are TRBV9 and TRBJ1-4; tentative D call: TRBD1 (6 bases). The CDR3 is 18 amino acids. Germline V gene lookup returns CDR1 SGDLS and CDR2 YYNGEE. Trimming removed 4 bases from V and 4 bases from J, with 23 bases in between. This CDR3 reads CASSLPMTGTNDNEKLFF. The CDR3 region has the DNA TGTGCCAGCAGCCTACCTATGACCGGGACAAATGATAATGAAAAACTGTTTTTT.

This clonotype was counted a few times. V gene TRBV27 combines with J gene TRBJ1-4, with TRBD1 identical over 11 bases. CDR3 length equals 16 residues. Looked up from germline, CDR1 is MNHEY and CDR2 is SMNVEV (reference sequence). J gave up 7 bases and V 2 bases, and 6 bases lay outside the gene matches. The CDR3 DNA is TGTGCCAGCAGTTTAAGGACAGGGGGCGAGACTGAAAAACTGTTTTTT. Its protein product is CASSLRTGGETEKLFF.

This clonotype was observed a few times. The V gene is TRBV7-9, the J gene TRBJ1-1; D gene unclear. The germline V gene encodes CDR1 SEHNR and CDR2 FQNEAQ (reference sequence). The V end lost 1 base, the J end lost 7 bases, and 10 bases lay between the germline ends. The CDR3 has 13 residues. The DNA of the CDR3 is TGTGCCAGCAGCTTAGGCAGCGCCCATGAAGCTTTCTTT. Encoded protein: CASSLGSAHEAFF.

A few counts support this clonotype. The chain carries TRBV5-1 and TRBJ1-2; D remains unclear. The CDR3 is 14 amino acids. Between the trimmed V and J ends, which lost 4 bases and 5 bases, there was a span of 15 bases. The germline gives CDR1 SGHRS, CDR2 YFSETQ. CDR3 region: CASSPRIGSYGYTF. In DNA form, the CDR3 reads TGCGCCAGCAGCCCGCGTATAGGATCTTATGGCTACACCTTC.

The chain recombines TRBV5-1 with TRBJ2-1; 12 positions match TRBD2. V was pared by 4 bases and J by 9 bases, with 5 bases of the junction left unmatched. This CDR3 is 14 amino acids long. CDR1 SGHRS and CDR2 YFSETQ come from the germline V gene. The CDR3: CASSVGLAGPEQFF. The CDR3, as DNA: TGCGCCAGCAGCGTAGGACTAGCGGGACCTGAGCAGTTCTTC.

This clonotype was counted between two and nine times. V gene TRBV27 combines with J gene TRBJ1-2, with D perhaps TRBD1 (6 bases). Germline V gene lookup returns CDR1 MNHEY and CDR2 SMNVEV (reference sequence). The V gene lost 5 bases and the J gene lost 3 bases, with 16 bases spanning the gap. The CDR3 totals 15 residues. As DNA, the CDR3 is TGTGCCAGCAGTACTGTGGGGGGCGCGTACTATGGCTACACCTTC. As protein: CASSTVGGAYYGYTF.

A few counts support this clonotype. The rearrangement joins TRBV9 to TRBJ1-5, with D unresolved. V was cut by 0 bases and J by 2 bases, with 6 bases left in between. The CDR3 has 14 amino acids. CDR1 and CDR2 from the germline V gene are SGDLS and YYNGEE. The CDR3 DNA reads as TGTGCCAGCAGCGTAGGCAAGGGCAATCAGCCCCAGCATTTT. Amino acids: CASSVGKGNQPQHF.

The chain uses TRBV5-1 and TRBJ2-5, with D unresolved. The germline V gene encodes CDR1 SGHRS and CDR2 YFSETQ. V dropped 4 bases and J dropped 5 bases, with 15 bases sitting between them. CDR3 length: 14 residues. The CDR3 region is CASSPFGSAETQYF. DNA for the CDR3: TGCGCCAGCAGCCCGTTCGGGTCTGCGGAGACCCAGTACTTC.

The CDR3 DNA sequence: TGTGCCAGCAGCCCGCAGGGGTATCCTGACCTCGAGCAGTTCTTC. Its translation is CASSPQGYPDLEQFF. V usage is TRBV11-3 and J usage is TRBJ2-1; maybe TRBD1 (6 bases). V was shortened by 5 bases and J by 10 bases, with 21 bases between the two germline ends. The CDR3 contains 15 residues. In germline, CDR1 is SGHNT, CDR2 YENEEA.

The table lists this clonotype with many counts. The rearrangement links TRBV12-3 or TRBV12-4 to TRBJ1-1; D gene unclear. Deletions cut 3 bases from V and 11 bases from J, with 10 bases between. The CDR3 length is 11 residues. The CDR3 DNA reads TGTGCCAGCAGTTTTCAGTTTAAGGCTTTCTTT. Protein sequence: CASSFQFKAFF.